The T cell receptor beta chain described here comes from a study of regulatory T cells in long-lasting Graves disease. Germline V gives CDR1 ENHRY, CDR2 SYGVKD. V lost 6 bases and J lost 2, with 16 bases in between. The CDR3 length is 15 residues. This clonotype occurred many times. Arm-PCR with iRepertoire HTBI primers amplified the CDR3 regions for these TCR beta libraries. TCRdb re-derived calls from the multiplex PCR reads in MiXCR, one entry per CDR3 protein. The table records about 460,000 distinct CDR3 sequences, around 13% of them present only once. Indicated time point: newly diagnosed GD, antithyroid drugs for less than 3 months. From RNA extracted from PBMCs, the TCR library was made. Separately, the same data were catalogued under a study of T cells in Graves' hyperthyroidism and ophthalmopathy. That source adds: The blood repertoire included most of the expanded thyroid clonotypes above 0.001. The model foresaw ophthalmopathy a median roughly 6 months prior to onset.

The chain employs TRBV10-3 and TRBJ1-1; D is perhaps TRBD1 (6 bases). The clonotype comes from a woman aged 45-60 years with Graves disease. Sequencing was performed on peripheral blood mononuclear cells (PBMCs), taken at new diagnosis, from a patient treated with antithyroid drugs. The CDR3 spells CAIRQPGGANTEAFF. As DNA, the CDR3 is TGTGCCATCAGACAACCGGGGGGGGCTAACACTGAAGCTTTCTTT.